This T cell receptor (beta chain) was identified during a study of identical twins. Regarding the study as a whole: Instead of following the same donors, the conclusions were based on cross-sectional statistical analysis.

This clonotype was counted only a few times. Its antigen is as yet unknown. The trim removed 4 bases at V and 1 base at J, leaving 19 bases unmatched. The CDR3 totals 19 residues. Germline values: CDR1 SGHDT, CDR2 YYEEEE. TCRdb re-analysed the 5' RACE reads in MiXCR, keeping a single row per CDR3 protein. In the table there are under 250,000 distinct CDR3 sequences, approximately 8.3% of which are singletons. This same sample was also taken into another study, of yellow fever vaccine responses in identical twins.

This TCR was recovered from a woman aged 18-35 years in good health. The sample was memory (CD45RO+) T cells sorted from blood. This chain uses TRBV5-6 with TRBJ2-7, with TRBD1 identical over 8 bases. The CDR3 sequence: CASSRRTGLGLGGSYEQYF. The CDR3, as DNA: TGTGCCAGCAGCCGCCGGACAGGGTTGGGCCTAGGAGGGTCCTACGAGCAGTACTTC.